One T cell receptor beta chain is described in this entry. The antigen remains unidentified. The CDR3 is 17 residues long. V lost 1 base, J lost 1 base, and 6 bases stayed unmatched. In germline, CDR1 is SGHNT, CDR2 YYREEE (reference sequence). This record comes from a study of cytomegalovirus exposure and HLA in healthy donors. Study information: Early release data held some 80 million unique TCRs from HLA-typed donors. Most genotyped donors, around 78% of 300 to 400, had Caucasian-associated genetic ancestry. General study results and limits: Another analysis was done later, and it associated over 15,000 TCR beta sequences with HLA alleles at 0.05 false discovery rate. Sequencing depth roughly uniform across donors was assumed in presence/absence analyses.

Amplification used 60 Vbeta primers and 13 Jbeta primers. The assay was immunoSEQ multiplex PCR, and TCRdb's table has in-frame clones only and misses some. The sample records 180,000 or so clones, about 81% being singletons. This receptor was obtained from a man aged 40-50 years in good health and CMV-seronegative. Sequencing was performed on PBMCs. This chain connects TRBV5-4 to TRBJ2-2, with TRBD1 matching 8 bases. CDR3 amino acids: CASSLNTGTGNTGELFF. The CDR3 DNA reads TGTGCCAGCAGCTTGAATACCGGGACAGGGAACACCGGGGAGCTGTTTTTT.